The clone carrying this T cell receptor (beta chain) was seen ten or more times. Its target is not known. These data are taken from a study of CD8 T cells in ankylosing spondylitis. Study-wide results and limits: Matched synovial fluid from ankylosing spondylitis patients was reported to be enriched for disease-linked clones.

V dropped 5 bases and J dropped 6; count of bases not matched to a gene: 7. Germline CDR1 MNHEY, CDR2 SVGEGT. The CDR3 consists of 15 residues. From the 5' RACE reads, TCRdb called clonotypes with MiXCR, one entry per CDR3 protein. The table includes under 300,000 distinct CDR3 sequences, 18% detected once. This clonotype originated in a male donor with ankylosing spondylitis or in good health (not recorded which). The chain combines TRBV6-2 or TRBV6-3 with TRBJ2-1, with 10 bases aligning to TRBD1. The sequencing input was blood, either unsorted or a sorted T cell fraction (not recorded which). The CDR3 spells CASSRTGGSSNEQFF. The DNA of the CDR3 is TGTGCCAGCAGTCGGACAGGGGGGTCGAGCAATGAGCAGTTCTTC.